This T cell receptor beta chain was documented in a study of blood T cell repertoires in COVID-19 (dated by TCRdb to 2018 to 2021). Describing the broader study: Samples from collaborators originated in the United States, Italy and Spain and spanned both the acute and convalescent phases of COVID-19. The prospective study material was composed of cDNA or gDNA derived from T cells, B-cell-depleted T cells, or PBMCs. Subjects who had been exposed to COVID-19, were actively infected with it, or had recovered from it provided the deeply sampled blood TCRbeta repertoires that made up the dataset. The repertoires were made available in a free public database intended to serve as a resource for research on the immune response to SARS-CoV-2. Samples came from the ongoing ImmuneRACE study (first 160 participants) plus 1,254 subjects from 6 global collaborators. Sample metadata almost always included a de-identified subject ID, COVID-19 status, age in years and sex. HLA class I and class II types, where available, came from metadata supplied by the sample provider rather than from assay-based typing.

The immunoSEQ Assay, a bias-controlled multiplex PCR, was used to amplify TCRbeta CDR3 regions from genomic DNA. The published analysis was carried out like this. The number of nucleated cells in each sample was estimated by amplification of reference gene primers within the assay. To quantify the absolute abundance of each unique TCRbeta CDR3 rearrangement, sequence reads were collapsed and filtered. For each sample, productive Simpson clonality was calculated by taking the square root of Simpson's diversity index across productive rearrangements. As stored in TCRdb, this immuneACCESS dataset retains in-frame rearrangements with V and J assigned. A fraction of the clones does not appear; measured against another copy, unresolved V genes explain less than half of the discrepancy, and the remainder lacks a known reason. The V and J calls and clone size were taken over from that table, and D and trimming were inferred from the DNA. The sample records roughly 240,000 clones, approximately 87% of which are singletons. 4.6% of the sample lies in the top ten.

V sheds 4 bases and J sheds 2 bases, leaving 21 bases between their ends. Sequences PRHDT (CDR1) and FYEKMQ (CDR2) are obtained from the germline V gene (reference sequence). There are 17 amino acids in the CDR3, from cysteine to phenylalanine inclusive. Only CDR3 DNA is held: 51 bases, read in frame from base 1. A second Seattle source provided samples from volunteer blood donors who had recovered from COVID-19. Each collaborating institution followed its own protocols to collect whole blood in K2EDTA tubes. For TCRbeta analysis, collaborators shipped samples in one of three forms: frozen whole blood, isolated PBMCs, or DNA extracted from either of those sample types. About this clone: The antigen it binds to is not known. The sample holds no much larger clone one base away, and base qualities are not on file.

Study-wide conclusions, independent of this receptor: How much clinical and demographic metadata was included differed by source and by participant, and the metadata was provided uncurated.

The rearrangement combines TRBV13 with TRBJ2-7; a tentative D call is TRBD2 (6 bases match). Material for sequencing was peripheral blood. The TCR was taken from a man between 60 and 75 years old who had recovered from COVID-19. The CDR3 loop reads CASSSYGGVHATYEQYF. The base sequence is TGTGCCAGCAGCTCGTACGGCGGGGTGCATGCTACCTACGAGCAGTACTTC. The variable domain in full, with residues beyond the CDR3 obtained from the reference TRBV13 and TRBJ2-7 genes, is AAGVIQSPRHLIKEKRETATLKCYPIPRHDTVYWYQQGPGQDPQFLISFYEKMQSDKGSIPDRFSAQQFSDYHSELNMSSLELGDSALYFCASSSYGGVHATYEQYFGPGTRLTVT.